This TCR beta chain was identified in a study of T cell responses to AZD1222 COVID-19 vaccine. General study results and limits: Most donors were white British and more were female, and clonal diversity was possibly underestimated.

The CDR3 loop spans 16 amino acids. Germline CDR1 MGHRA, CDR2 YSYEKL. The V gene lost 1 base and the J gene lost 2 bases, with 11 bases spanning the gap. To note about this clone: Antigen specificity is unknown.

Second-dose recipients at about 4 or about 12 weeks were treated as one pooled group. Generated by immunoSEQ multiplex PCR, the TCRdb table keeps only in-frame clones and is missing some. This sample has 250,000 to 300,000 clones, with about 94% found just once. This material consisted of peripheral blood, taken 28 days after the second AZD1222 dose. The chain recombines TRBV4-1 with TRBJ2-2, with D possibly being TRBD1 or TRBD2 (5 bases each). This clonotype was obtained from an adult who received the AZD1222 COVID-19 vaccine. The CDR3 bases are TGCGCCAGCAGCCAAGCTCCCGGGACCAACACCGGGGAGCTGTTTTTT. Protein product: CASSQAPGTNTGELFF.